This TCR beta chain came from a study of Graves' ophthalmopathy and Graves' hyperthyroidism (dated by TCRdb to the late 2010s). In the study overall: Hyperthyroidism was defined as stable when no progression to ophthalmopathy occurred within 18 months of follow-up. The study used TCR beta repertoire signatures to distinguish Graves' ophthalmopathy from Graves' hyperthyroidism and to predict progression to ophthalmopathy. In total, 135 blood samples were TCR-sequenced: approximately 42 ophthalmopathy, under 85 hyperthyroidism and around 17 hyperthyroidism-to-ophthalmopathy patients. To explore V-J signatures that separate ophthalmopathy from hyperthyroidism, a discovery set of 95 to 100 patients was enrolled, consisting of about 45 with ophthalmopathy and about 60 with stable hyperthyroidism. The independent validation cohort included under 20 hyperthyroidism patients plus 17 patients who later progressed from hyperthyroidism to ophthalmopathy. In a handful of hyperthyroidism patients, the T-cell repertoires found in thyroid tissue were compared with those found in blood. After sampling, hyperthyroidism patients received methimazole starting at 30 mg daily, and ophthalmopathy patients received high-dose intravenous methylprednisolone. The study at large found these results: In validation, the model predicted ophthalmopathy progression with 70.59% sensitivity and approximately 72% specificity; some 13 predicted patients were CT-confirmed with GO in a median of around 6 months. Sample size was not statistically predetermined, and group allocation was not concealed from the investigators. Most of the expanded thyroid clonotypes with a frequency above 0.001 were also detected in blood, and it was suggested that the thyroid immune response may be reflected by blood repertoires. Ophthalmopathy was separated from stable hyperthyroidism by the 13-signature model with about 88% sensitivity and roughly 83% specificity in cross-validation and with 80%/75% in the test set.

Turning to this clonotype: This receptor's antigen is unknown. Nothing much larger sits one base from this clone, and base qualities are not available.

Hyperthyroidism patients were newly diagnosed, with disease duration under 2 months, and aged 18 to 65 years. Patients with other autoimmune diseases, uncontrolled infections, pregnancy or lactation were excluded from the study. Clinical symptoms, serum thyroxine, TRAb, thyroid ultrasound and orbital computed tomography were used for diagnosis. Trizol reagent was used to extract the total RNA, and its quality was then checked on an Agilent 2100 Bioanalyzer. Deletion took 6 bases off V and 6 bases off J, with a span of 15 bases between the germline ends. The CDR3 contains 14 residues, cysteine and phenylalanine counted. Kept here is only the CDR3 DNA, which spans 42 bases and is read in frame from base 1. Reading the germline V gene gives CDR1 ENHRY and CDR2 SYGVKD. For repertoire sequencing, TCR beta CDR3 regions were amplified from RNA transcripts. A first-round RT-PCR used HTBI primers with the Qiagen OneStep RT-PCR kit, followed by a second-round multiplex PCR, size selection and purification. Sequencing of the libraries was carried out on an Illumina HiSeq2000 in paired-end mode with 100 bp reads. The published analysis was carried out like this. SOAPnuke was used to process the reads, removing any read that contained adapters or uncalled bases, had a mean Phred below 15, or lacked an exact match to the constant primer or identifier. High-quality paired reads were merged with COPE v1.2.5. Unique nucleotide sequences were defined as clonotypes and aligned to IMGT TRB V, D and J references using MiTCR v1.1. Analysis was restricted to V-J combinations with a frequency above 0.0001, which covered 99% to 99.2% of repertoires. For each V-J combination, a TCR clonal expansion and chaos score was defined as the ratio of F50 clonal expansion to chaos observed in the TCRdist matrix. Welch's t-statistics and random forest were used to narrow the features down to over ten V-J combinations, which were then fed into a naive Bayes classifier. Thyroid-blood repertoire similarity was quantified with the Morisita-Horn index. TCRdb reprocessing: public reads trimmed at Q25 with fastp, clones called with MiXCR, in-frame beta chains kept. Identical CDR3 proteins give one entry, which carries the most common genes and DNA. These V and J calls derive from TCRdb rather than the authors' analysis. This sample holds over a million distinct CDR3 sequences; around a third were observed only once. The ten largest account for 11% of the sample.

The source is an adult man with Graves' hyperthyroidism. The specimen sequenced was peripheral blood or thyroid tissue (not recorded which). The rearranged chain carries TRBV10-3 and TRBJ1-5, with TRBD1 perhaps the D gene, on 6 matching bases. For the CDR3, the sequence is CAIRNEGDGQPQHF. The nucleotide sequence is TGTGCCATCAGAAATGAGGGGGACGGTCAGCCCCAGCATTTT.